This T cell receptor (beta chain) came from a study of blood T cell repertoires in COVID-19. In the study overall: Acute and convalescent COVID-19 samples came from the United States, Italy and Spain. PBMCs, B-cell-depleted T cells, or T cells provided the cDNA or gDNA that made up the material.

Original analysis: Amplification of reference gene primers provided the estimated nucleated cell counts. Libraries were prepared by immunoSEQ multiplex PCR; TCRdb keeps only in-frame clonotypes and omits some of them. For V, J and clone size, that table is used; D and trimming come from the DNA. The profile shows 170,000 or so clones, roughly 83% of them singletons. This clone appeared once. From germline, CDR1 is MGHRA and CDR2 YSYEKL. The V gene lost 2 bases and the J gene lost 2 bases, with 10 bases spanning the gap. CDR3 length: 14 amino acids. The chain employs TRBV4-1 and TRBJ2-7; weak D call: TRBD1 (6 bases). The TCR comes from a man between 18 and 35 years old with active or convalescent COVID-19. Input material: peripheral blood. CDR3 loop: CASSQSRGTYEQYF. CDR3 bases: TGCGCCAGCAGCCAAAGCAGGGGTACCTACGAGCAGTACTTC.